One sample yielded the 24 T cell receptor beta chains listed below, sequenced in a study of CXCR3-negative and CXCR3-positive naive CD8 T cells. Whole-study findings and limits: Hydrophobicity of TRB CDR3s was greater in CXCR3-positive naive cells than in CXCR3-negative naive cells.

The libraries of TRB cDNA were constructed through 5' RACE using UMI labels. One entry per CDR3 protein, without DNA, is what TCRdb gives after re-calling the 5' RACE reads. This sample carries about 98,000 distinct CDR3 sequences, with 0.95% to 1.4% going to the ten biggest clones. These TCRs' antigens remain unknown. What was sequenced was naive CXCR3+ CD8+ T cells from blood. Stated subset: CD45RO-CCR7+CD27+CD95- naive CD8+ T cells expressing CXCR3 (TNR3+). Receptor source: a human donor in good health. Some clones in this sample may be carry-over from other donors' samples.

The rearrangement links TRBV27 to TRBJ1-2; TCRdb designates TRBD1, a call that cannot be tested without DNA. In germline, CDR1 is MNHEY, CDR2 SMNVEV (reference sequence). This CDR3 comprises 15 residues. CDR3 residues: CASSQVTGSNYGYTF.

The chain couples TRBV7-6 to TRBJ2-7; without DNA, the TCRdb call of TRBD1 cannot be checked. Germline V CDR1 and CDR2: SGHVS, FNYEAQ. This CDR3 region has 14 residues. The CDR3 loop is CASNMGDRPWEQYF.

The genes are TRBV7-2 and TRBJ1-6; with no DNA, the TCRdb D assignment of TRBD1 cannot be verified. CDR1 is SGHTA, CDR2 FQGNSA, per germline. The CDR3 spans 15 residues. Here the CDR3 reads CASSFIQGFGSPLHF. The variable domain in full, completed from reference TRBV7-2 and TRBJ1-6, reads GAGVSQSPSNKVTEKGKDVELRCDPISGHTALYWYRQSLGQGLEFLIYFQGNSAPDKSGLPSDRFSAERTGGSVSTLTIQRTQQEDSAVYLCASSFIQGFGSPLHFGNGTRLTVT.

Frequency places this clonotype as medium-sized. The chain combines TRBV29-1 with TRBJ2-2; TCRdb's D call, TRBD1, is unchecked because there is no DNA. The CDR3 loop spans 12 amino acids. Germline V gives CDR1 SQVTM, CDR2 ANQGSEA. The CDR3: CSATGAGGELFF.

This clonotype is identified as medium-sized from frequency. The chain carries TRBV20-1 and TRBJ2-7; the D call of TRBD1 rests on TCRdb alone, since no DNA is present to check it. CDR3 length: 14 residues. Germline V lookup: CDR1 DFQATT, CDR2 SNEGSKA (reference sequence). CDR3 sequence reads: CSASGGGDLDEQYF.

The chain recombines TRBV27 with TRBJ2-1; TCRdb's assignment of TRBD2 cannot be checked, as there is no DNA. This CDR3 is 18 amino acids long. The germline gives CDR1 MNHEY, CDR2 SMNVEV (reference sequence). This CDR3 is CASSSQRTSGGAYNEQFF.

The CDR3 is CASSSDNPEQYF. The chain couples TRBV7-2 to TRBJ2-7. Per germline, CDR1 SGHTA and CDR2 FQGNSA. This CDR3 is 12 amino acids long.

The chain has TRBV28 and TRBJ1-5. Looked up from germline, CDR1 is MDHEN and CDR2 is SYDVKM. The CDR3 runs 12 residues. CDR3 sequence: CASGASNQPQHF. The whole variable domain, remainder taken from reference TRBV28 and TRBJ1-5, is DVKVTQSSRYLVKRTGEKVFLECVQDMDHENMFWYRQDPGLGLRLIYFSYDVKMKEKGDIPEGYSVSREKKERFSLILESASTNQTSMYLCASGASNQPQHFGDGTRLSIL.

This chain joins TRBV4-3 and TRBJ2-3. CDR1 is LGHNA, CDR2 YSLEER, per germline. This CDR3 has 12 amino acids. The CDR3 sequence: CASRSRTGTQYF.

V and J are TRBV28 and TRBJ2-4; TCRdb returns TRBD1, unconfirmable since there is no DNA. There are 13 residues in the CDR3. Germline V CDR1 and CDR2: MDHEN, SYDVKM. The CDR3 here is CASSLGGKNIQYF.

The chain employs TRBV12-3 or TRBV12-4 and TRBJ2-1; the TCRdb call, TRBD2, lacks DNA for checking. There are 15 residues in the CDR3. This CDR3 is CASSFGTSGYNEQFF.

The chain is built from TRBV18 and TRBJ1-2; TCRdb names TRBD1, which stays unverified in the absence of DNA. The CDR3 loop spans 18 amino acids. Germline V gives CDR1 KGHSH, CDR2 LQKENI. This chain's CDR3 is CASSPWDSEVGGNYGYTF.

V and J are TRBV7-9 and TRBJ2-7; TCRdb names TRBD1, which stays unverified in the absence of DNA. Germline CDR1 and CDR2: SEHNR and FQNEAQ (reference sequence). The CDR3 runs to 14 residues. This CDR3 reads CASSLRTAPYEQYF.

V gene TRBV29-1 combines with J gene TRBJ1-2; no DNA is available, so the TRBD1 call from TCRdb remains unchecked. The CDR3 has 13 residues. The V gene's germline CDR1 is SQVTM and CDR2 ANQGSEA. The CDR3 sequence is CSVETADSEGYTF.

The rearrangement joins TRBV11-2 to TRBJ1-5. CDR3 size: 14 residues. The germline gives CDR1 SGHAT, CDR2 FQNNGV. The CDR3 loop reads CASSQSGGYQPQHF.

V and J are TRBV27 and TRBJ2-1; lacking DNA, the TRBD1 call made by TCRdb goes unchecked. Per germline, CDR1 MNHEY and CDR2 SMNVEV (reference sequence). The CDR3 consists of 15 residues. CDR3 residues: CASSLAGGTYNEQFF.

This chain connects TRBV5-1 to TRBJ1-1; TCRdb names TRBD1, which stays unverified in the absence of DNA. The CDR3 contains 17 residues. CDR1 and CDR2 from the germline V gene are SGHRS and YFSETQ. The CDR3 loop is CASSLDNTTGTNTEAFF. The full variable domain, its missing parts supplied by reference TRBV5-1 and TRBJ1-1, is KAGVTQTPRYLIKTRGQQVTLSCSPISGHRSVSWYQQTPGQGLQFLFEYFSETQRNKGNFPGRFSGRQFSNSRSEMNVSTLELGDSALYLCASSLDNTTGTNTEAFFGQGTRLTVV.

This rearrangement joins TRBV6-5 to TRBJ1-1. The germline gives CDR1 MNHEY, CDR2 SVGAGI. This CDR3 has 13 amino acids. This CDR3 is CASRVREGTEAFF.

This chain joins TRBV7-2 and TRBJ1-5. In germline, CDR1 is SGHTA, CDR2 FQGNSA. This CDR3 is built from 13 residues. CDR3 sequence: CASKKGSNQPQHF.

The V gene is TRBV29-1, the J gene TRBJ2-2; TCRdb outputs TRBD2, but without DNA this stays unchecked. Looked up from germline, CDR1 is SQVTM and CDR2 is ANQGSEA. The CDR3 extends over 16 amino acids. Here the CDR3 reads CSVEARGGGYTGELFF.

The chain carries TRBV12-3 or TRBV12-4 and TRBJ2-1. This CDR3 spans 15 amino acids. CDR3 protein: CASSLAPTRLDEQFF.

The V gene is TRBV5-1, the J gene TRBJ2-1. Germline CDR1 is SGHRS and CDR2 is YFSETQ. The CDR3 runs 11 residues. The CDR3 reads CASSLSDEQFF.

The chain joins TRBV12-3 or TRBV12-4 to TRBJ1-1; no DNA is available, so the TRBD1 call from TCRdb remains unchecked. This CDR3 is 14 amino acids long. CDR3: CASSWGQTNTEAFF.

V is TRBV4-1 and J is TRBJ2-7. The CDR3 is made up of 14 amino acids. The V gene's germline CDR1 is MGHRA and CDR2 YSYEKL. The CDR3 sequence is CASSQGWLSYEQYF.